This T cell receptor beta chain was sequenced during a study of radiation and T cells in renal cell carcinoma. The CDR3 is 17 residues long. The V gene's germline CDR1 is SEHNR and CDR2 FQNEAQ (reference sequence). V dropped 2 bases and J dropped 4; count of bases not matched to a gene: 8. This table comes from immunoSEQ multiplex PCR, and its TCRdb copy is limited to in-frame clones, with some not included. The sample holds approximately 65,000 clones, about 80% seen once. The time point was: blood 4 weeks post-SBRT, at nephrectomy. Noted treatment: 15 Gy SBRT to primary tumor, nephrectomy 4 weeks later.

This clonotype was sampled from a man aged 55 to 69 with renal cell carcinoma. The source was blood, collected from a patient whose treatment included radiotherapy and nephrectomy. The chain links TRBV7-9 to TRBJ2-3; 11 bases line up with TRBD2. The CDR3 DNA reads TGTGCCAGCAGCTTATCGCTAGCGGGAGGTCTCGCAGATACGCAGTATTTT. Amino acid sequence: CASSLSLAGGLADTQYF.